These T cell receptor beta chains were read from a single sample in a study of T cells in narcolepsy. The assay was immunoSEQ multiplex PCR, and TCRdb's table has in-frame clones only and misses some. This sample has 20,000 to 25,000 clones, with around 85% found just once. The source material was CD45RA- memory CD4+ T cells from PBMCs. The receptors shown here come from a human donor with narcolepsy. Each CDR3 is given with its conserved first and last residue.

v_gene	len	j_gene	CDR3aa
TRBV28	14	TRBJ1-5	CASSLGGQLQPQHF
TRBV15	14	TRBJ1-4	CATSRGQDNEKLFF
TRBV11-1	17	TRBJ2-2	CASSFTSGRRGTGELFF
TRBV5-4	14	TRBJ2-5	CASSNGGREETQYF
TRBV5-4	17	TRBJ2-5	CASSLNPSGLGVETQYF
TRBV7-9	14	TRBJ1-1	CASSLPGMNTEAFF
TRBV7-7	15	TRBJ2-5	CASSLAGGLVETQYF
TRBV30	15	TRBJ1-6	CAWSRTQGWDSPLHF
TRBV15	14	TRBJ1-5	CATSGGGRNQPQHF
TRBV2	18	TRBJ2-2	CASSKYQQGTGFGGELFF
TRBV9	15	TRBJ2-1	CASSATGISYNEQFF
TRBV5-1	16	TRBJ2-2	CASSGRTGLGTGELFF
TRBV5-8	12	TRBJ2-7	CASSWRVYEQYF
TRBV23-1	17	TRBJ1-4	CASSQSGQEPVNEKLFF
TRBV28	17	TRBJ2-5	CASSLWTSGSAPETQYF
TRBV6-5	16	TRBJ2-3	CASSYGQSGGTDTQYF
TRBV5-1	14	TRBJ2-7	CASSLRTGAYEQYF
TRBV7-9	14	.	CASSLVSSGYEQYF
TRBV6-1	15	TRBJ2-3	CASSGGAGGGDTQYF
TRBV19	14	TRBJ2-7	CASSRGRDTYEQYF
TRBV5-1	16	TRBJ2-7	CASSLGGTSGSYEQYF
TRBV7-9	15	TRBJ1-1	CASTYGDRANTEAFF
TRBV5-1	15	TRBJ2-7	CASSPLVRGENEQYF
TRBV28	14	TRBJ1-5	CASVGGGPPQPQHF
TRBV21-1	15	TRBJ2-2	CASIRAGANTGELFF
TRBV7-7	16	TRBJ2-1	CASSPGASGGYNEQFF
TRBV6-1	13	TRBJ1-3	CASSEGQRNTIYF
TRBV2	15	TRBJ2-7	CASSEDRDTYEGQYF
TRBV27	13	TRBJ1-2	CASSDREAHGYTF
TRBV19	16	TRBJ2-1	CASSINPLAGVPEQFF
TRBV2	16	TRBJ1-3	CASSSSGSLSGNTIYF
TRBV10-3	13	TRBJ1-2	CAISESIRDGYTF
TRBV11-2	15	TRBJ1-5	CASSLDGEVWQPQHF
TRBV6-6	15	TRBJ1-5	CASTKGQGYNQPQHF
TRBV11-2	14	TRBJ2-5	CASSLAGGAETQYF
TRBV30	13	TRBJ1-2	CAWRTDLRDGYTF
TRBV18	20	TRBJ2-7	CASSSYVATSGRARFYEQYF
TRBV9	15	TRBJ1-3	CASSVAVSSGNTIYF
TRBV15	15	TRBJ2-1	CATSRDGAAYNEQFF
TRBV9	16	TRBJ2-2	CASSPEDRGNTGELFF
TRBV5-4	16	TRBJ1-1	CASSPILGQGRAEAFF
TRBV19	13	TRBJ2-1	CASSIETGGAKFF